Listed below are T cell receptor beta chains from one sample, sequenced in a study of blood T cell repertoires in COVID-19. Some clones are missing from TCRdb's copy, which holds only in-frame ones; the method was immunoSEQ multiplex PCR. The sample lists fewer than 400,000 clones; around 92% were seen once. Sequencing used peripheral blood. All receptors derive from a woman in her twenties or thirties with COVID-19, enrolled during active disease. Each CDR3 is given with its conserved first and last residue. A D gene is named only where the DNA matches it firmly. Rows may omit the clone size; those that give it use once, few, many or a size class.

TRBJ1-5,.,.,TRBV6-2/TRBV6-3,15,CASSYAGHSNQPQHF,TGTGCCAGCAGTTACGCAGGCCATAGCAATCAGCCCCAGCATTTT
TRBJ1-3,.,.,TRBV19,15,CASSISLDSGNTIYF,TGTGCCAGTAGTATTTCACTCGACTCTGGAAACACCATATATTTT
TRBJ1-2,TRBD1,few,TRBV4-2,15,CASSQVGQGGEGYTF,TGTGCCAGCAGCCAAGTCGGACAGGGGGGAGAAGGCTACACCTTC
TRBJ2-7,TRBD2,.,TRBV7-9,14,CASSNGEGLYEQYF,TGTGCCAGCAGTAACGGGGAGGGACTTTACGAGCAGTACTTC
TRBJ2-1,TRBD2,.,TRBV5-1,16,CASSATGTSGNNEQFF,TGCGCCAGCAGCGCCACCGGGACTAGCGGAAACAATGAGCAGTTCTTC
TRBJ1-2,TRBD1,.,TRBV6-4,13,CASSPGQGFGYTF,TGTGCCAGCAGCCCGGGACAGGGGTTTGGCTACACCTTC
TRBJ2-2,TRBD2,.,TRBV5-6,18,CASSWSPSSGGVGGELFF,TGTGCCAGCAGCTGGAGCCCATCTAGCGGGGGGGTCGGCGGGGAGCTGTTTTTT
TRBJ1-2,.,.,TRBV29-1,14,CSVLLVGMNYGYTF,TGCAGCGTCCTACTAGTAGGGATGAACTATGGCTACACCTTC
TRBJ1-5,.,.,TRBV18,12,CASSIGGQPQHF,TGTGCCAGCTCGATAGGAGGACAGCCCCAGCATTTT
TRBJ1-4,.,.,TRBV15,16,CATSRGGLHHNEKLFF,TGTGCCACCAGCAGAGGGGGACTACACCATAATGAAAAACTGTTTTTT
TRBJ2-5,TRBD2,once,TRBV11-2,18,CASRRGLAGGRYQETQYF,TGTGCCAGCAGAAGAGGACTAGCGGGGGGACGGTACCAAGAGACCCAGTACTTC
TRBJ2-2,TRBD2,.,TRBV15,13,CAYASGGTGELFF,TGTGCTTACGCCAGCGGGGGAACCGGGGAGCTGTTTTTT
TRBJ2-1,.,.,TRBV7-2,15,CASSFRPPGIEKQFF,TGTGCCAGCAGCTTTAGACCCCCGGGAATCGAAAAGCAGTTCTTC
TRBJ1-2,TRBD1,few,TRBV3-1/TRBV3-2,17,CASSVDRGGLANYGYTF,TGTGCCAGCAGTGTCGACAGGGGCGGATTAGCTAACTATGGCTACACCTTC
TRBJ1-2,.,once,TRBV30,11,CAWAGNYGYTF,TGTGCCTGGGCGGGTAACTATGGCTACACCTTC
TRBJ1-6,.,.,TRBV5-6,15,CASSWGDGSNSPLHF,TGTGCCAGCAGCTGGGGGGACGGGTCTAATTCACCCCTCCACTTT
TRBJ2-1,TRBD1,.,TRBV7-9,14,CASSLSGRGLEQFF,TGTGCCAGCAGCTTATCCGGCAGGGGGCTTGAGCAGTTCTTC
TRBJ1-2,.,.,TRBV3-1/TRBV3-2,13,CASSHSSSHGYTF,TGTGCCAGCAGCCATAGCTCTAGCCATGGCTACACCTTC
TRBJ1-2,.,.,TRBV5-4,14,CASSLTGGNYGYTF,TGTGCCAGCAGCCTTACCGGGGGAAACTATGGCTACACCTTC
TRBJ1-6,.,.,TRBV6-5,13,CASSYDTRSPLHF,TGTGCCAGCAGTTACGACACTCGCTCACCCCTCCACTTT
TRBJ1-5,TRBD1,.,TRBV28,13,CASSRDSNQPQHF,TGTGCCAGCAGTCGGGACAGTAATCAGCCCCAGCATTTT
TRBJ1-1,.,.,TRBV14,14,CASSFKLLDTEAFF,TGTGCCAGCAGCTTCAAGCTGTTAGACACTGAAGCTTTCTTT
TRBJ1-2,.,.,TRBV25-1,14,CASSESGAYYGYTF,TGTGCCAGCAGTGAATCAGGGGCCTACTATGGCTACACCTTC
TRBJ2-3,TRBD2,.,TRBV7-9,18,CASSQQTATSEKRDTQYF,TGTGCCAGCAGCCAACAAACCGCGACTAGCGAGAAGAGAGATACGCAGTATTTT
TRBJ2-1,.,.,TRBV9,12,CASSSRYNEQFF,TGTGCCAGCTCATCCAGGTACAATGAGCAGTTCTTC
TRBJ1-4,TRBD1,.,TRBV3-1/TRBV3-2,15,CASSTTTGDNEKLFF,TGTGCCAGCAGCACTACGACAGGGGATAATGAAAAACTGTTTTTT
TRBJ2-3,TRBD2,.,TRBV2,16,CASNVAAGGDTDTQYF,TGTGCCAGCAACGTGGCAGCTGGGGGGGACACAGATACGCAGTATTTT
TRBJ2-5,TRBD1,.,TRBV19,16,CASTPSEGQGQETQYF,TGTGCCAGTACCCCGAGTGAGGGACAGGGGCAAGAGACCCAGTACTTC
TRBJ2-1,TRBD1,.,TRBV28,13,CASRTGTRDEQFF,TGTGCCAGCAGGACAGGGACCAGGGATGAGCAGTTCTTC
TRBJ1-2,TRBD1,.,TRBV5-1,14,CASSLGDRGYGYTF,TGCGCCAGCAGCTTGGGGGACAGGGGCTATGGCTACACCTTC
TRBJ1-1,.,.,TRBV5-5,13,CASSLLGGTEAFF,TGTGCCAGCAGCTTGCTCGGGGGCACTGAAGCTTTCTTT
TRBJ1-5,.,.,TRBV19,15,CASSFGERSNQPQHF,TGTGCCAGTAGTTTTGGGGAGCGTAGCAATCAGCCCCAGCATTTT
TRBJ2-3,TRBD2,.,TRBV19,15,CASSLSGGTTDTQYF,TGTGCCAGTAGTCTTAGCGGGGGGACTACAGATACGCAGTATTTT
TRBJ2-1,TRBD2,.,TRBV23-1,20,CASSQAGTSGGALSSHEQFF,TGCGCCAGCAGTCAGGCCGGGACTAGCGGGGGGGCCCTAAGTTCGCATGAGCAGTTCTTC
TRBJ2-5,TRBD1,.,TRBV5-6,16,CASSYLQGGGQETQYF,TGTGCCAGCAGCTACCTACAGGGGGGTGGACAAGAGACCCAGTACTTC
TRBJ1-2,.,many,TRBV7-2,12,CASSLFPAGYTF,TGTGCCAGCAGCCTTTTTCCTGCGGGCTACACCTTC
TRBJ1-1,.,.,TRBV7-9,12,CASSPAGTEAFF,TGTGCCAGCAGCCCTGCAGGTACTGAAGCTTTCTTT
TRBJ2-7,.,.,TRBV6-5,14,CASKRDTYSYEQYF,TGTGCCAGCAAAAGGGACACTTACTCCTACGAGCAGTACTTC
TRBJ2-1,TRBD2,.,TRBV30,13,CAASGGLYNEQFF,TGTGCCGCTAGCGGGGGCCTCTACAATGAGCAGTTCTTC
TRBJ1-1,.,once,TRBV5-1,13,CASSFSRGTEAFF,TGCGCCAGCAGCTTTTCCAGGGGTACTGAAGCTTTCTTT
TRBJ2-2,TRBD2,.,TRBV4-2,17,CASSQDAGGQNTGELFF,TGTGCCAGCAGCCAAGATGCGGGGGGGCAGAACACCGGGGAGCTGTTTTTT
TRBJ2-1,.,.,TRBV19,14,CASSIVLARGEQFF,TGTGCCAGTAGTATAGTCCTAGCCCGAGGTGAGCAGTTCTTC
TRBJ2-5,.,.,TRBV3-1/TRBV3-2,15,CASSPQDSSGETQYF,TGTGCCAGCAGCCCTCAGGACTCCTCGGGGGAGACCCAGTACTTC
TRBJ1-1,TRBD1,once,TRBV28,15,CASSLLGTGGTEAFF,TGTGCCAGCAGCCTCCTCGGGACAGGGGGGACTGAAGCTTTCTTT
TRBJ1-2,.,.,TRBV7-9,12,CASSMGQYGYTF,TGTGCCAGCAGCATGGGGCAGTATGGCTACACCTTC
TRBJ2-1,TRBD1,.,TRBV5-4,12,CASSLTGDEQFF,TGTGCCAGCAGCTTAACAGGGGATGAGCAGTTCTTC
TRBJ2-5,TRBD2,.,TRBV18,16,CASSPGTSGIKETQYF,TGTGCCAGCTCACCCGGGACTAGCGGGATCAAAGAGACCCAGTACTTC
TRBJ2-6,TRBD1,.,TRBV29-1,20,CSVWVRNTGTGASGANVLTF,TGCAGCGTTTGGGTCCGCAATACCGGGACAGGGGCCTCTGGGGCCAACGTCCTGACTTTC
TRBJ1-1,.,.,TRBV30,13,CAWEDSYTSEAFF,TGTGCCTGGGAGGACAGTTATACCTCTGAAGCTTTCTTT
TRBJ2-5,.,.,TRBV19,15,CASTNGRGVQETQYF,TGTGCCAGTACCAATGGGCGGGGCGTCCAAGAGACCCAGTACTTC
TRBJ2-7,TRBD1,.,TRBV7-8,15,CASSLAHPGGYEQYF,TGTGCCAGCAGCTTAGCGCACCCAGGGGGCTACGAGCAGTACTTC
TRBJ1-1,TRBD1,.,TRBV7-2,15,CASRPDRVGNTEAFF,TGTGCCAGCAGGCCGGACAGGGTCGGGAACACTGAAGCTTTCTTT
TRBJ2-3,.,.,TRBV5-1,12,CASSLAADTQYF,TGCGCCAGCAGCTTGGCTGCAGATACGCAGTATTTT
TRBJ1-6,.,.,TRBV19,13,CASSDRVDSPLHF,TGTGCCAGTAGTGACAGAGTTGATTCACCCCTCCACTTT
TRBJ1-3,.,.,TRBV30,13,CAWSVSSGNTIYF,TGTGCCTGGAGTGTATCTTCTGGAAACACCATATATTTT